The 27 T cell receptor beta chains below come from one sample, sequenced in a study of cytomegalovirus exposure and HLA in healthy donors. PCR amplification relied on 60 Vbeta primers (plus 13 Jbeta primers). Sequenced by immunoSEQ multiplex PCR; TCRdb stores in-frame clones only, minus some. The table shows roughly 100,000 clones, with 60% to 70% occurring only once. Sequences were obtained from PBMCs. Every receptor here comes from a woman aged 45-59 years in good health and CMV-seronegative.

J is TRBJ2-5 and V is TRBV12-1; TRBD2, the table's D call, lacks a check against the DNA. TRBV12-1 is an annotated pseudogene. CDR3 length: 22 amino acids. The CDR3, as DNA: TGTGCCAGTTGGGGCAGACTAGCGGGAGGCAGCTCACTTTACTGGCACCAAGAGACCCAGTACTTC. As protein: CASWGRLAGGSSLYWHQETQYF.

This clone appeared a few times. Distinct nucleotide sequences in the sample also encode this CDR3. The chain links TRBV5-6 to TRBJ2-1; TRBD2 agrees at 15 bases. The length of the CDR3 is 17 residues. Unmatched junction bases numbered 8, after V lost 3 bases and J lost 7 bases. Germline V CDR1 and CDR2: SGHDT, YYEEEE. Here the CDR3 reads CASSSLGTSGRRNEQFF. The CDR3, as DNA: TGTGCCAGCAGCTCCCTAGGGACTAGCGGGAGGAGGAATGAGCAGTTCTTC.

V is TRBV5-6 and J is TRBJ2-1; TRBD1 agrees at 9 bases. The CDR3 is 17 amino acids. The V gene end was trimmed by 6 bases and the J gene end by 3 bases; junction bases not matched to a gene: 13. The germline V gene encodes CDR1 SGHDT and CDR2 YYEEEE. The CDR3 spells CASTKSMGQGSYNEQFF. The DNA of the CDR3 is TGTGCCAGCACGAAATCAATGGGACAGGGTAGCTACAATGAGCAGTTCTTC.

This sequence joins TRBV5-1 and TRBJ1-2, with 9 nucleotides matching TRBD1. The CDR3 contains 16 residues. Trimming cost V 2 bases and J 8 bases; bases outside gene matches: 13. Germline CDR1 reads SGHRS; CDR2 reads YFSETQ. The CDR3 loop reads CASSLDTGGGLGGYTF. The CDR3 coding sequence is TGCGCCAGCAGCTTAGATACAGGGGGCGGACTTGGCGGCTACACCTTC.

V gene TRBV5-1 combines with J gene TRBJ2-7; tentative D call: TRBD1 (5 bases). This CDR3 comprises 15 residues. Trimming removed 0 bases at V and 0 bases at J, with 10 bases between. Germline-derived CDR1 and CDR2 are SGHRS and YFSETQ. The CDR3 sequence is CASSLESGNSYEQYF. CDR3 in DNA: TGCGCCAGCAGCTTGGAGTCAGGGAACTCCTACGAGCAGTACTTC.

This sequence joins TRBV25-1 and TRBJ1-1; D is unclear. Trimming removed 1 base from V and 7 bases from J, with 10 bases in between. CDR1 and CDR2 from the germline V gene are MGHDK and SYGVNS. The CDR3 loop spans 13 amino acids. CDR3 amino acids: CASSELGGGEAFF. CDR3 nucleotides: TGTGCCAGCAGTGAATTAGGAGGAGGTGAAGCTTTCTTT.

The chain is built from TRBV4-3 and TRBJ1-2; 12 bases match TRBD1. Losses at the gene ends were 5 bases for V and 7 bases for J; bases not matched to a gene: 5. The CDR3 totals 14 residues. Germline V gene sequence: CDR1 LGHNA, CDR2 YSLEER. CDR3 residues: CASSSGQGAFGYTF. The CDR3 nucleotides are TGCGCCAGCAGCTCGGGACAGGGGGCATTTGGCTACACCTTC.

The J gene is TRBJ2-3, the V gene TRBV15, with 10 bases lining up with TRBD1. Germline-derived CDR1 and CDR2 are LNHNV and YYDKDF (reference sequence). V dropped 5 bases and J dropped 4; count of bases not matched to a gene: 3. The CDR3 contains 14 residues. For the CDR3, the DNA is TGTGCCACCAGCGCGGGGACAGGGGCAGATACGCAGTATTTT. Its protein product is CATSAGTGADTQYF.

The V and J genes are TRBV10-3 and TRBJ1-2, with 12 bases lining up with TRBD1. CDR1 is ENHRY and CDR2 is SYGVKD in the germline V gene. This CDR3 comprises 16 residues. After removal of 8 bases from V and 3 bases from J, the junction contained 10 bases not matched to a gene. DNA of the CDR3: TGTGCCATCCTCAGAACCGGGACAGGGGGCGACTATGGCTACACCTTC. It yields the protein CAILRTGTGGDYGYTF.

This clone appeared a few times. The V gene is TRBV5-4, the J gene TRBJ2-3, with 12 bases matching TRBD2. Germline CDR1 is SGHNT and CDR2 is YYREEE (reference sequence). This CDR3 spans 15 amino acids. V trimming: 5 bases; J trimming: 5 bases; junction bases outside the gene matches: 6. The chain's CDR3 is CASSRLAGAEDTQYF. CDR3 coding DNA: TGTGCCAGCAGTAGACTAGCGGGAGCGGAAGATACGCAGTATTTT.

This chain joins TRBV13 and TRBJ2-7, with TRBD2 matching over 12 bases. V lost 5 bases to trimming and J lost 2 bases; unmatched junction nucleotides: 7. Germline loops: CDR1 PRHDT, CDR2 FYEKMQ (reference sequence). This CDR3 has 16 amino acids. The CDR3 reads CASSTLAGGGTYEQYF. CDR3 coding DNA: TGTGCCAGCAGCACCCTAGCGGGAGGGGGGACCTACGAGCAGTACTTC.

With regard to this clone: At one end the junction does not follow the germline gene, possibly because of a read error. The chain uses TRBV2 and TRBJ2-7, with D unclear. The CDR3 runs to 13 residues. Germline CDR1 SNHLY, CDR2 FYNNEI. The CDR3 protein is CASKAEAYYEQHF. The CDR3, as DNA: TGTGCCAGCAAGGCAGAAGCCTACTACGAGCAGCACTTC.

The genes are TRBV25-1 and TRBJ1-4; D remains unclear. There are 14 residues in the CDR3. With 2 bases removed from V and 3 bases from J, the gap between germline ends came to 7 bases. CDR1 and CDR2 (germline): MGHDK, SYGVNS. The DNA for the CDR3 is TGTGCCAGCAGTGAACGTCTTCCTAATGAAAAACTGTTTTTT. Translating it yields CASSERLPNEKLFF.

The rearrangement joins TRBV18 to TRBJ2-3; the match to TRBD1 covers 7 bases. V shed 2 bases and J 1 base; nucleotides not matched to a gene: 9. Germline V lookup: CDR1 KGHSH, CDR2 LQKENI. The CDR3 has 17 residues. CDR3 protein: CASSPNDRARGTDTQYF. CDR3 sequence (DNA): TGTGCCAGCTCACCAAATGACAGGGCTCGGGGCACAGATACGCAGTATTTT.

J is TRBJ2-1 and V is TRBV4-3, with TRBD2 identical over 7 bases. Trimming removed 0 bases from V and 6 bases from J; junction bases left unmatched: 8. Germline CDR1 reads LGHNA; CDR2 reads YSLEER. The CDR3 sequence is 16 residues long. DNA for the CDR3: TGCGCCAGCAGCCAAGATTCAGCGGGGTTGATCAATGAGCAGTTCTTC. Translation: CASSQDSAGLINEQFF.

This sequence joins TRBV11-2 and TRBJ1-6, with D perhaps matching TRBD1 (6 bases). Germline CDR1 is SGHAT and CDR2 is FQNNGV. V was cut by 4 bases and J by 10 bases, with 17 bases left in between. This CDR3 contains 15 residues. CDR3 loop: CASSSPQGRGSPLHF. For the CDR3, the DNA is TGTGCCAGCAGCTCTCCACAGGGCAGGGGATCACCCCTCCACTTT.

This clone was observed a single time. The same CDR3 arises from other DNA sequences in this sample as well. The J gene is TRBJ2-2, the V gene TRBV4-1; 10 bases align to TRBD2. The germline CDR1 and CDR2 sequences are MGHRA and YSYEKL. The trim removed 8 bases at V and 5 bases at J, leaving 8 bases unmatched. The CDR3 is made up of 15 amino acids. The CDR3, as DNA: TGCGCCAGCCGAACGACTAGCGGGCGAACCGGGGAGCTGTTTTTT. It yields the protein CASRTTSGRTGELFF.

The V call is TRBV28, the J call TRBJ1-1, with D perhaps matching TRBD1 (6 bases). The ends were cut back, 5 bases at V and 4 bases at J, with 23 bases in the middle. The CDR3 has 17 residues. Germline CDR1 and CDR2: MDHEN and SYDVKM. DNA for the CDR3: TGTGCCAGCAGTCGTAGAACAGGGACCCCTAAGGGCACTGAAGCTTTCTTT. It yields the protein CASSRRTGTPKGTEAFF.

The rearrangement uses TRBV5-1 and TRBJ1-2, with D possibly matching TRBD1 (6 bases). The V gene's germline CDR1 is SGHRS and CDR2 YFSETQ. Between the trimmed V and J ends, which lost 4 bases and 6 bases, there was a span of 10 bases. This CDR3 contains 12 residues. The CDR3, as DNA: TGCGCCAGCAGCGAGGGGGGGGATGGCTACACCTTC. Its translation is CASSEGGDGYTF.

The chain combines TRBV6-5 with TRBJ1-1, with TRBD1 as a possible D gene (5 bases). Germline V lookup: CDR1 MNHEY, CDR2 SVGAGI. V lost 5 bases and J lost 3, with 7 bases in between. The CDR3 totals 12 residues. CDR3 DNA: TGTGCCAGCAGTCGCAGGGACACTGAAGCTTTCTTT. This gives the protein CASSRRDTEAFF.

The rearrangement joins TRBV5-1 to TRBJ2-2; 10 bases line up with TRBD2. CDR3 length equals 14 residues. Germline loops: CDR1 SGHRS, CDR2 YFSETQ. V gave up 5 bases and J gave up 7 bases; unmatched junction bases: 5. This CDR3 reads CASRISGRIGELFF. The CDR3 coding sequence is TGCGCCAGCAGGATTAGCGGGAGGATCGGGGAGCTGTTTTTT. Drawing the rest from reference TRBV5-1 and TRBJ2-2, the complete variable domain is KAGVTQTPRYLIKTRGQQVTLSCSPISGHRSVSWYQQTPGQGLQFLFEYFSETQRNKGNFPGRFSGRQFSNSRSEMNVSTLELGDSALYLCASRISGRIGELFFGEGSRLTVL.

The CDR3, as DNA: TGTGCCAGCAGTACAGGCTATGGCTACACCTTC. It specifies CASSTGYGYTF. The V gene is TRBV28, the J gene TRBJ1-2; D is perhaps TRBD1 (5 bases). This CDR3 region has 11 residues. Trimming removed 5 bases at V and 4 bases at J, with 5 bases between. Germline V gene data show CDR1 as MDHEN and CDR2 as SYDVKM.

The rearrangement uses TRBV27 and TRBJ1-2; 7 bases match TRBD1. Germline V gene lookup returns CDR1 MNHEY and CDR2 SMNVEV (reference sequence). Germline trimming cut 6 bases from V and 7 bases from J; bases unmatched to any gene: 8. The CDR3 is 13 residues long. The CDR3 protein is CASRLTGKGGYTF. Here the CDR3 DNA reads TGTGCCAGCAGGTTGACAGGGAAGGGTGGCTACACCTTC.

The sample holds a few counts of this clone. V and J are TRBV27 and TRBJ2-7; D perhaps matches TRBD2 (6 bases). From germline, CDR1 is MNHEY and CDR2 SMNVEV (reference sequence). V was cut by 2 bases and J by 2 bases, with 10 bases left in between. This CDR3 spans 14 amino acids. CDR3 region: CASSLGTGAYEQYF. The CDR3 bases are TGTGCCAGCAGTTTAGGAACGGGGGCCTACGAGCAGTACTTC.

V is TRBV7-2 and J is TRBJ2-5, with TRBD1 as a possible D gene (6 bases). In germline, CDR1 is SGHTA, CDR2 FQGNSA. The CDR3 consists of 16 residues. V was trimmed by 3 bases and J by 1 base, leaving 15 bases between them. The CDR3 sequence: CASSFRGGEVQETQYF. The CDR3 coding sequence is TGTGCCAGCAGCTTCAGGGGCGGTGAGGTCCAAGAGACCCAGTACTTC.

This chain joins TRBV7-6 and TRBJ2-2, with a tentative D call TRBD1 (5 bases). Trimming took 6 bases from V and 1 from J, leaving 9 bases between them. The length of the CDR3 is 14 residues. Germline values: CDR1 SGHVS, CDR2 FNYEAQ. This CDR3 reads CASRYDRNTGELFF. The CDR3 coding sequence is TGTGCCAGCAGATATGACAGGAACACCGGGGAGCTGTTTTTT.

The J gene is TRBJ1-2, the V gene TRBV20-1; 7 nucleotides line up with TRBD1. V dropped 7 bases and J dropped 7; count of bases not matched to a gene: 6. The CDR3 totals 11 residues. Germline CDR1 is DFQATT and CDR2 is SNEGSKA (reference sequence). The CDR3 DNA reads TGCAGTGTACAGGGGCAGGGTGGCTACACCTTC. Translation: CSVQGQGGYTF.